The clone carrying this T cell receptor (beta chain) was picked up a small number of times. The antigen is undetermined. This CDR3 contains 13 residues. Trimming removed 3 bases from V and 8 bases from J, with 13 bases in between. In germline, CDR1 is DFQATT, CDR2 SNEGSKA (reference sequence). Any patient presenting with uncontrolled infection, other autoimmune disease, pregnancy or lactation was left out. Diagnosing involved the use of clinical symptoms, serum thyroxine and TRAb, thyroid ultrasound and orbital computed tomography. The investigators amplified TCR beta CDR3 regions from RNA transcripts. With the HTBI primer set, the TCR CDR3 went through a first round of RT-PCR. Each CDR3 protein is one row after TCRdb ran MiXCR on the multiplex PCR reads. This table has some 250,000 distinct CDR3 sequences, 13% to 15% appearing once. This record comes from a study of T cells in Graves' hyperthyroidism and ophthalmopathy. Regarding the study as a whole: Within blood appeared most thyroid clonotypes that had expanded above 0.001.

V gene TRBV20-1 combines with J gene TRBJ1-4; tentatively, D is TRBD1 (5 bases). The source material was blood. This sequence originates from a woman between 35 and 50 years old with Graves' hyperthyroidism that later progressed to Graves' ophthalmopathy. As DNA, the CDR3 is TGCAGTGCTAGTAGGGGAAGGGCAGAAAAACTGTTTTTT. This codes for CSASRGRAEKLFF.